A selection of T cell receptor beta chains follows, all from one sample in a study of shared clonotypes between healthy human individuals. Clones were sequenced by immunoSEQ multiplex PCR, and TCRdb holds only the in-frame ones, with some missing. The sample consists of approximately 710,000 clones, around 90% of them appearing once. Sample: memory CD8+ T cells from PBMCs. The origin of the receptors is a man younger than 30 in good health. Some clones in this sample may be carry-over from other donors' samples. CDR3s include the opening cysteine and the closing phenylalanine or tryptophan. The order of the fields is V gene, D gene, J gene, CDR3 protein. A D gene is named only where the DNA matches it firmly.

v_call: TRBV6-1; d_call: .; j_call: TRBJ2-7; cdr3_aa: CASSPWRVEQYF
v_call: TRBV28; d_call: TRBD2; j_call: TRBJ2-5; cdr3_aa: CASSLRGDGLETQYF
v_call: TRBV14; d_call: .; j_call: TRBJ2-7; cdr3_aa: CASRRGLSYEQYF
v_call: TRBV18; d_call: TRBD1; j_call: TRBJ2-5; cdr3_aa: CASSPGTAQETQYF
v_call: TRBV6-1; d_call: .; j_call: TRBJ2-3; cdr3_aa: CASRGDSSDTQYF
v_call: TRBV5-1; d_call: .; j_call: TRBJ1-1; cdr3_aa: CASSLWPQGNTEAFF
v_call: TRBV4-3; d_call: TRBD2; j_call: TRBJ2-4; cdr3_aa: CASSPSLAGEGIAKNIQYF
v_call: TRBV5-6; d_call: TRBD2; j_call: TRBJ2-1; cdr3_aa: CASSLETSGYNEQFF
v_call: TRBV7-9; d_call: .; j_call: TRBJ2-1; cdr3_aa: CASSFRLEGRYNEQFF
v_call: TRBV15; d_call: .; j_call: TRBJ2-2; cdr3_aa: CATSREGNGELFF
v_call: TRBV28; d_call: TRBD2; j_call: TRBJ2-7; cdr3_aa: CASSLREAGGYEQYF
v_call: TRBV6-5; d_call: .; j_call: TRBJ2-7; cdr3_aa: CASSSIGETYEQYF
v_call: TRBV7-8; d_call: TRBD1; j_call: TRBJ1-1; cdr3_aa: CASREDRRNTEAFF
v_call: TRBV6-6; d_call: .; j_call: TRBJ1-4; cdr3_aa: CASSYGAATNEKLFF
v_call: TRBV9; d_call: .; j_call: TRBJ2-1; cdr3_aa: CASSPAPPSVAGNEQFF
v_call: TRBV28; d_call: .; j_call: TRBJ2-5; cdr3_aa: CASSPRGGQETQYF
v_call: TRBV19; d_call: .; j_call: TRBJ1-5; cdr3_aa: CASSNRARNQPQHF
v_call: TRBV30; d_call: .; j_call: TRBJ2-2; cdr3_aa: CAWSVIATGELFF
v_call: TRBV4-1; d_call: .; j_call: TRBJ2-4; cdr3_aa: CASSQESHSKNIQYF
v_call: TRBV2; d_call: TRBD2; j_call: TRBJ2-7; cdr3_aa: CASRTSGDYEQYF
v_call: TRBV18; d_call: TRBD1; j_call: TRBJ2-3; cdr3_aa: CASSLRSTGPADTQYF
v_call: TRBV4-1; d_call: .; j_call: TRBJ1-2; cdr3_aa: CASSPSETVYSVYGYTF
v_call: TRBV10-3; d_call: .; j_call: TRBJ2-7; cdr3_aa: CAIRSLSDEQYF
v_call: TRBV27; d_call: .; j_call: TRBJ1-1; cdr3_aa: CASSLRAGHIEAFF
v_call: TRBV7-9; d_call: .; j_call: TRBJ2-1; cdr3_aa: CASSLVSTGPTSEQFF
v_call: TRBV28; d_call: .; j_call: TRBJ1-2; cdr3_aa: CASNTGRFDYGYTF
v_call: TRBV28; d_call: .; j_call: TRBJ1-2; cdr3_aa: CASSLLRAGSMLGGYTF
v_call: TRBV28; d_call: .; j_call: TRBJ1-1; cdr3_aa: CAGSSGAEAFF
v_call: TRBV14; d_call: .; j_call: TRBJ1-1; cdr3_aa: CASSPPRRNTEAFF
v_call: TRBV30; d_call: TRBD1; j_call: TRBJ1-3; cdr3_aa: CAFADRGKSNTIYF
v_call: TRBV15; d_call: TRBD1; j_call: TRBJ1-2; cdr3_aa: CATSPTRQGAGDGYTF
v_call: TRBV5-1; d_call: .; j_call: TRBJ1-1; cdr3_aa: CASSWGAGTEAFF
v_call: TRBV7-9; d_call: .; j_call: TRBJ1-1; cdr3_aa: CASLWGTEAFF
v_call: TRBV5-1; d_call: TRBD2; j_call: TRBJ2-3; cdr3_aa: CASSLTSGRMVDTQYF
v_call: TRBV29-1; d_call: .; j_call: TRBJ2-3; cdr3_aa: CSVGLTDTDTQYF
v_call: TRBV7-9; d_call: TRBD1; j_call: TRBJ1-3; cdr3_aa: CASNNGDRSPTSGNTIYF
v_call: TRBV6-6; d_call: TRBD1; j_call: TRBJ1-2; cdr3_aa: CASSYPQGAYYGYTF
v_call: TRBV28; d_call: TRBD2; j_call: TRBJ2-1; cdr3_aa: CASSPFGTSVNEQFF
v_call: TRBV25-1; d_call: .; j_call: TRBJ1-4; cdr3_aa: CASSFDRDPNEKLFF
v_call: TRBV9; d_call: TRBD1; j_call: TRBJ1-5; cdr3_aa: CASSAIDRGPSNQPQHF